A selection of T cell receptor beta chains follows, all from one sample in a study of T cell responses to AZD1222 COVID-19 vaccine. TCRdb's copy holds only in-frame clones and misses some; the assay was immunoSEQ multiplex PCR. The repertoire has some 87,000 clones, about 90% of them found once; the top ten carry approximately 5.2%. Here the sequenced sample was peripheral blood, taken on day 0 of MenACWY control vaccination. The receptor set was obtained from an adult in good health. Both conserved end residues are part of each CDR3. Each record gives: V gene, clone size, D gene, J gene, CDR3 DNA, CDR3 protein. The D gene is left open where the match is weak. Only some rows state a clone size, as once, few, many or a class for expanded clones.

TRBV10-2	few	.	TRBJ2-1	TGCGCCAGCAGTTGGAAGAATGAGCAGTTCTTC	CASSWKNEQFF
TRBV6-5	.	.	TRBJ1-5	TGTGCCAGCAGTTACTATCCGGGGAAGAATCAGCCCCAGCATTTT	CASSYYPGKNQPQHF
TRBV28	.	TRBD1	TRBJ1-3	TGTGCCAGCACCCCTTCCTCGGGGGACAGGATAGGAAACACCATATATTTT	CASTPSSGDRIGNTIYF
TRBV2	.	.	TRBJ1-2	TGTGCCAGTACCTTCCAGCCGGGGCCCTATGGCTACACCTTC	CASTFQPGPYGYTF
TRBV6-1	.	.	TRBJ2-7	TGTGCCAGCAGTGAATTAGGTCAGTCCTCCTACGAGCAGTACTTC	CASSELGQSSYEQYF
TRBV13	.	TRBD1	TRBJ2-7	TGTGCCAGCAGCCCCGACAGGGTTTACTCCGAGCAGTACTTC	CASSPDRVYSEQYF
TRBV3-1/TRBV3-2	.	TRBD2	TRBJ2-3	TGTGCCAGCAGCCAATCGCGGGAGGGCCCAGGAGATACGCAGTATTTT	CASSQSREGPGDTQYF
TRBV5-4	.	TRBD1	TRBJ1-1	TGTGCCAGCAGCCCGGATTTGGACAGGGCTGAAGCTTTCTTT	CASSPDLDRAEAFF
TRBV19	.	.	TRBJ2-7	TGTGCCAGTAGCCGAGGGGGGGTCCTCGGCACCTACGAGCAGTACTTC	CASSRGGVLGTYEQYF
TRBV7-9	.	.	TRBJ2-4	TGTGCCAGCAGCTTAGGGGCAGGGGGACTAGCCAAAAACATTCAGTACTTC	CASSLGAGGLAKNIQYF
TRBV3-1/TRBV3-2	.	.	TRBJ1-3	TGTGCCAGCAGCCAAGATCCTGCAGGGACCGGAAACACCATATATTTT	CASSQDPAGTGNTIYF
TRBV10-1	.	.	TRBJ2-1	TGCGCCAGCAGTTGGGGAAGGGGGGGGTTTTCGGATGAGCAGTTCTTC	CASSWGRGGFSDEQFF
TRBV5-1	.	.	TRBJ1-1	TGCGCCAGCAGCTTGACAGGGAGTGACACTGAAGCTTTCTTT	CASSLTGSDTEAFF
TRBV5-1	.	.	TRBJ1-2	TGCGCCAGCAGCCCGGGACGGTTATATGGCTACACCTTC	CASSPGRLYGYTF
TRBV7-3	.	.	TRBJ2-5	TGTGCCAGCAGCTTAATGGGGCAAGAGACCCAGTACTTC	CASSLMGQETQYF
TRBV9	.	.	TRBJ1-4	TGTGCCAGCAGCGTAAAAGGGGCCCTTAATGAAAAACTGTTTTTT	CASSVKGALNEKLFF
TRBV27	.	TRBD1	TRBJ1-2	TGTGCCAGCAGTCCGAAACCACCGGGACAGACTCGAGTAAACTATGGCTACACCTTC	CASSPKPPGQTRVNYGYTF